The present T cell receptor (beta chain) was sequenced within a study of T cells in Graves' hyperthyroidism and ophthalmopathy. This clonotype has a count of ten or more. Researchers amplified the TCR beta CDR3 regions from RNA transcripts. The TCR CDR3 first-round RT-PCR relied on the HTBI primer set. TCRdb independently ran MiXCR on the multiplex PCR reads; one entry per CDR3 protein. In the table there are hundreds of thousands of distinct CDR3 sequences, roughly a third of which are singletons. Trimming took off 5 bases at V and 2 bases at J, with 15 bases between the two ends. CDR3 length: 14 amino acids. Germline-derived CDR1 and CDR2 are SQVTM and ANQGSEA.

The sample taken for sequencing was blood. This sequence was found in a woman in her thirties or forties with Graves' hyperthyroidism. V is TRBV29-1 and J is TRBJ2-5; unclear D gene. The CDR3 loop reads CSVYVRGLQETQYF. The CDR3 DNA reads as TGCAGCGTTTACGTCCGAGGATTGCAAGAGACCCAGTACTTC.